A selection of T cell receptor beta chains follows, all from one sample in a study of T cell responses to AZD1222 COVID-19 vaccine. Some clones are missing from TCRdb's copy, which holds only in-frame ones; the method was immunoSEQ multiplex PCR. The sample includes around 130,000 clones, just over 85% of them seen just once. The specimen was peripheral blood, collected on day 0 of AZD1222 vaccination. The receptors come from an adult in good health. Each CDR3 is given without its conserved first and last residue.

j_call | v_call | cdr3_aa
TRBJ1-1 | TRBV9 | ASSVEQGREAF
TRBJ1-5 | TRBV7-6 | ASSLAALGVPQPQH
TRBJ2-2 | TRBV11-3 | ASSASDRANTGELF
TRBJ2-3 | TRBV5-6 | ASSATSDTDTQY
TRBJ1-6 | TRBV7-9 | ASSPAGVRESPLH
TRBJ2-5 | TRBV28 | ASSVRQGAETQY
TRBJ2-7 | TRBV27 | ASSSSGTSLGEQY
TRBJ2-1 | TRBV9 | ASSVGGARKGSYNEQF
TRBJ1-2 | TRBV29-1 | SSETGEGGYT
TRBJ2-3 | TRBV28 | ASSLGSTDTQY